This is a list of T cell receptor beta chains from one sample in a study of blood T cell repertoires in COVID-19. Sequencing was performed with immunoSEQ multiplex PCR; in TCRdb, only in-frame clones are kept and a portion is missing. The repertoire has approximately 250,000 clones, 85% to 90% of them found once; the top ten carry approximately 4%. What was sequenced was PBMCs or T cells enriched from blood (not recorded which). All receptors derive from a young woman with acute COVID-19. Both conserved end residues are part of each CDR3. D genes are given only for firm matches. Size tells how often a clone was seen (once, few, many) or the class of an expanded clone, and some rows leave it out.

once	16	TRBJ1-3	TRBV6-5	NA	TGTGCCAGCAGTTTCAACAGGGACGGGACTGGAAACACCATATATTTT	CASSFNRDGTGNTIYF
few	13	TRBJ1-2	TRBV7-2	TRBD1	TGTGCCAGCAGCCAGACAGGGAAGAATGGCTACACCTTC	CASSQTGKNGYTF
NA	13	TRBJ1-5	TRBV6-5	NA	TGTGCCAGCAGTTATGGGAGAAATCAGCCCCAGCATTTT	CASSYGRNQPQHF
NA	16	TRBJ2-2	TRBV7-8	TRBD1	TGTGCCAGCAGCCCCCGGGACAGGGACTTGGGCGGGGAGCTGTTTTTT	CASSPRDRDLGGELFF
NA	14	TRBJ2-7	TRBV6-5	TRBD1	TGTGCCAGCAGCGCAGGGGACAGATCCTACGAGCAGTACTTC	CASSAGDRSYEQYF
NA	13	TRBJ2-1	TRBV13	NA	TGTGCCAGCAGCTCTACCGGGGGTAATGAGCAGTTCTTC	CASSSTGGNEQFF
NA	15	TRBJ1-4	TRBV6-5	NA	TGTGCCACCGGAATTTTCGGGGCAACTAATGAAAAACTGTTTTTT	CATGIFGATNEKLFF
NA	13	TRBJ2-7	TRBV28	NA	TGTGCCAGCAGTTTACCCCCGGGACTCGAGCAGTACTTC	CASSLPPGLEQYF
NA	15	TRBJ1-2	TRBV9	NA	TGTGCCAGCAGCGTAGGGTCGGACCCGGGGTATGGCTACACCTTC	CASSVGSDPGYGYTF
NA	17	TRBJ2-3	TRBV28	TRBD2	TGTGCCAGCAGCCTGGGGGGGACTAGCGGGAGCACAGATACGCAGTATTTT	CASSLGGTSGSTDTQYF
NA	15	TRBJ2-5	TRBV7-9	TRBD1	TGTGCCAGCAGCTTAGGAGACAGGGACCAAGAGACCCAGTACTTC	CASSLGDRDQETQYF
NA	17	TRBJ2-3	TRBV14	TRBD2	TGTGCCAGCACCCCTGGGAGCGGGACTGAATACACAGATACGCAGTATTTT	CASTPGSGTEYTDTQYF
NA	15	TRBJ1-6	TRBV28	TRBD1	TGTGCCAGCAGTTTAGGCGGGACAGGGGTGTCACCCCTCCACTTT	CASSLGGTGVSPLHF
NA	14	TRBJ1-3	TRBV6-5	NA	TGTGCCAGCAGATCCGGACTGTCTGGAAACACCATATATTTT	CASRSGLSGNTIYF
NA	15	TRBJ2-7	TRBV11-2	NA	TGTGCCAGCAGAAATTATGGACGGGAGATCGACGAGCAGTACTTC	CASRNYGREIDEQYF
NA	18	TRBJ1-1	TRBV27	NA	TGTGCCAGCAGGGGGTACGACACTTGGGGGCTGACGAGCACTGAAGCTTTCTTT	CASRGYDTWGLTSTEAFF
NA	17	TRBJ2-1	TRBV25-1	TRBD2	TGTGCCAGCAGTGACCCTAGCGGGAGCGTCTCTTACAATGAGCAGTTCTTC	CASSDPSGSVSYNEQFF
NA	13	TRBJ2-7	TRBV19	NA	TGTGCCAGTAGTATAGCTGTCTCCTACGAGCAGTACTTC	CASSIAVSYEQYF
once	17	TRBJ2-3	TRBV15	NA	TGTGCCACCAGTAGAAGTGGGAGCGGTTCGACTACAGATACGCAGTATTTT	CATSRSGSGSTTDTQYF
NA	15	TRBJ1-3	TRBV6-4	NA	TGTGCCAGCAGGGGAGGGGGGGGCGATGGAAACACCATATATTTT	CASRGGGGDGNTIYF
NA	15	TRBJ2-3	TRBV3-1/TRBV3-2	TRBD2	TGTGCCAGCAGTCCCATAGCGGGATCCCCTGGCACGCAGTATTTT	CASSPIAGSPGTQYF
NA	16	TRBJ2-2	TRBV3-1/TRBV3-2	TRBD2	TGTGCCAGCAGGTCACGGCTAGCGGGTAACACCGGGGAGCTGTTTTTT	CASRSRLAGNTGELFF
once	15	TRBJ1-6	TRBV30	NA	TGTGCCTGGAGTGTACTTTCACTGCGAAATTCACCCCTCCACTTT	CAWSVLSLRNSPLHF
once	14	TRBJ2-1	TRBV29-1	TRBD2	TGCAGCGTTGGTCTAGCGGGAGGTTACAATGAGCAGTTCTTC	CSVGLAGGYNEQFF
NA	14	TRBJ2-7	TRBV27	NA	TGTGCCAGCAGAGTTGGGGGGAGAATCAACGAGCAGTACTTC	CASRVGGRINEQYF
NA	19	TRBJ2-6	TRBV19	NA	TGTGCCAGTAGTACCTCGACCGGGACACTGGGGACTGGGGCCAACGTCCTGACTTTC	CASSTSTGTLGTGANVLTF
few	15	TRBJ1-2	TRBV6-5	TRBD1	TGTGCCAGCAGTCGTCAGGGGGATGGAAACTATGGCTACACCTTC	CASSRQGDGNYGYTF
NA	15	TRBJ1-6	TRBV4-1	TRBD1	TGCGCCAGCAGCCAAGGACAGGGGGCAAGTTCACCCCTCCACTTT	CASSQGQGASSPLHF
NA	16	TRBJ1-5	TRBV28	NA	TGTGCCAGCAGTTTTGGCAAGGGGCATAGCAATCAGCCCCAGCATTTT	CASSFGKGHSNQPQHF
NA	15	TRBJ2-7	TRBV9	NA	TGTGCCAGCAGCCCCCGGACAGATTACTCCTACGAGCAGTACTTC	CASSPRTDYSYEQYF
NA	16	TRBJ2-7	TRBV4-2	NA	TGTGCCAGCAGCCAAGCCCCCCCCCAGCTGAGGGACGAGCAGTACTTC	CASSQAPPQLRDEQYF
NA	14	TRBJ2-7	TRBV6-2/TRBV6-3	TRBD2	TGTGCCAGCAGTCGACTAGCGGGTGCGTGGGAGCAGTACTTC	CASSRLAGAWEQYF
NA	16	TRBJ2-7	TRBV4-1	TRBD2	TGCGCCAGCAGCCAAGACGGCCTAGCGGGAACTCTCGAGCAGTACTTC	CASSQDGLAGTLEQYF
NA	19	TRBJ1-4	TRBV3-1/TRBV3-2	TRBD1	TGTGCCAGCAGCCGCGGAAACTGGGACAGCGCTGGCGCTAATGAAAAACTGTTTTTT	CASSRGNWDSAGANEKLFF
NA	22	TRBJ2-3	TRBV18	NA	TGTGCCAGCGAGGGACCCACGGGAGGGGGCCGGGGCTCTGCTTCCCACACAGATACGCAGTATTTT	CASEGPTGGGRGSASHTDTQYF
once	10	TRBJ2-7	TRBV29-1	NA	TGCAGCGCGTTTTTCGACGAGCAGTACTTC	CSAFFDEQYF
NA	15	TRBJ1-1	TRBV7-9	NA	TGTGCCAGCAGCTCCCAAAACAATGGGAACACTGAAGCTTTCTTT	CASSSQNNGNTEAFF
NA	14	TRBJ2-1	TRBV27	TRBD2	TGTGCCAGCAGTCTAGCGGGAACCTACAATGAGCAGTTCTTC	CASSLAGTYNEQFF
NA	15	TRBJ2-6	TRBV7-3	NA	TGTGCCAGCAGCCAAACGGGCTCTGGGGCCAACGTCCTGACTTTC	CASSQTGSGANVLTF
once	13	TRBJ1-2	TRBV29-1	TRBD1	TGCAGCGTTGAGACAGGGGATCACTATGGCTACACCTTC	CSVETGDHYGYTF
NA	16	TRBJ1-3	TRBV3-1/TRBV3-2	TRBD1	TGTGCCAGCAGCCCGACAGGGTTCGGCTCTGGAAACACCATATATTTT	CASSPTGFGSGNTIYF
NA	15	TRBJ2-3	TRBV3-1/TRBV3-2	NA	TGTGCCAGCAGCCAAGAAGGGACTCCACCAGATACGCAGTATTTT	CASSQEGTPPDTQYF
NA	16	TRBJ2-3	TRBV19	TRBD2	TGTGCCAGTAGGACACAGCGGGATGGATTGGCAGATACGCAGTATTTT	CASRTQRDGLADTQYF
once	16	TRBJ2-2	TRBV24-1	NA	TGTGCCACCAGTGATTTTAAAAGTCCGGGCACCGGGGAGCTGTTTTTT	CATSDFKSPGTGELFF
few	15	TRBJ2-7	TRBV9	NA	TGTGCCAGCAGCCCCCCTTACGCGGACTCCTACGAGCAGTACTTC	CASSPPYADSYEQYF
NA	15	TRBJ1-4	TRBV29-1	NA	TGCAGCGCCCGGGTAGGAGTACCAACTAATGAAAAACTGTTTTTT	CSARVGVPTNEKLFF
NA	14	TRBJ2-3	TRBV7-9	TRBD1	TGTGCCAGCAGCTTCCAGGGGGCAATTGATACGCAGTATTTT	CASSFQGAIDTQYF
few	15	TRBJ2-2	TRBV5-1	TRBD1	TGCGCCAGCAGCACCGGGACAGGCATGATCGGGGAGCTGTTTTTT	CASSTGTGMIGELFF
NA	14	TRBJ2-2	TRBV5-1	TRBD1	TGCGCCAGCAGGGGACAGGGGGACACCGGGGAGCTGTTTTTT	CASRGQGDTGELFF
NA	14	TRBJ1-4	TRBV28	NA	TGTGCCAGCAGTCAGGGATTCGGGTTTGAAAAACTGTTTTTT	CASSQGFGFEKLFF
NA	12	TRBJ2-7	TRBV18	NA	TGTGCCAGCTCATCGAGCTCCTACGAGCAGTACTTC	CASSSSSYEQYF
NA	13	TRBJ2-7	TRBV27	TRBD1	TGTGCCAGCAGTTTCGGACAGGGCTACGAGCAGTACTTC	CASSFGQGYEQYF
NA	14	TRBJ2-7	TRBV5-4	NA	TGTGCCAGCAGCTTGGGGGCCCGATCCTACGAGCAGTACTTC	CASSLGARSYEQYF
once	15	TRBJ1-6	TRBV18	NA	TGTGCCAGCTCACCACCGGGGCAAAATAATTCACCCCTCCACTTT	CASSPPGQNNSPLHF
NA	16	TRBJ2-7	TRBV19	NA	TGTGCCAGTAGTATAGTAGACGGCGGGAACAAGTACGAGCAGTACTTC	CASSIVDGGNKYEQYF
NA	13	TRBJ1-1	TRBV2	TRBD1	TGTGCCAGCAGGGGACAGCCGAACACTGAAGCTTTCTTT	CASRGQPNTEAFF
NA	12	TRBJ1-5	TRBV7-2	NA	TGTGCCAGCAGCTTAGATAGTCAGCCCCAGCATTTT	CASSLDSQPQHF